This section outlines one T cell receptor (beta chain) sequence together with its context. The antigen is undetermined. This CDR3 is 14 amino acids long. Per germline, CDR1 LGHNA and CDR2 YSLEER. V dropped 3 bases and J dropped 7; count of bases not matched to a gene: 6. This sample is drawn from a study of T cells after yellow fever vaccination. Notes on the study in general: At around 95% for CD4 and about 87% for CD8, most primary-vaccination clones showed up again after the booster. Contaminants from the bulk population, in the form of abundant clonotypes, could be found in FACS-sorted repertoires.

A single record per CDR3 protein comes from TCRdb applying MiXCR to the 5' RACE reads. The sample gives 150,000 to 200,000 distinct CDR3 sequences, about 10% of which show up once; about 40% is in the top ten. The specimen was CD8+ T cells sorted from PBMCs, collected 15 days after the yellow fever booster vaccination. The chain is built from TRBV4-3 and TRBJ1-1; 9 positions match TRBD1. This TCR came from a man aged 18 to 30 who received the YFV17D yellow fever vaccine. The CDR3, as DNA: TGCGCCAGCAGCCAGGGGACAGGGTACGGTGAAGCTTTCTTT. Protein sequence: CASSQGTGYGEAFF.